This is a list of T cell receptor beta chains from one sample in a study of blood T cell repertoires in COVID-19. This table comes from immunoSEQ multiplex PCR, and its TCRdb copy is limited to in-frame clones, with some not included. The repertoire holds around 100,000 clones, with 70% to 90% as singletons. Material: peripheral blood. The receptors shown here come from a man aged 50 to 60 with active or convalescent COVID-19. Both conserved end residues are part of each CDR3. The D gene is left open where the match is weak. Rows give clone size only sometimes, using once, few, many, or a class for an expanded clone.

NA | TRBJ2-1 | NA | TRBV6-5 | TGTGCCAGCAGTTCTCCCTACAATGAGCAGTTCTTC | CASSSPYNEQFF
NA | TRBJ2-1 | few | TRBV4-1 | TGCGCCAGCAGCGGCCGGACAACTAACAATGAGCAGTTCTTC | CASSGRTTNNEQFF
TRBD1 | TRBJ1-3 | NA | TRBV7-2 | TGTGCCAGCAGCAACCGACAGGGGAACACCATATATTTT | CASSNRQGNTIYF
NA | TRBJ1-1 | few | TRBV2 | TGTGCCAGCAGTTCCATACAGGCGTCTGAAGCTTTCTTT | CASSSIQASEAFF
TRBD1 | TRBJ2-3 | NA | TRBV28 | TGTGCCAGCAGTCCCGGGACAGGGGGAACAGATACGCAGTATTTT | CASSPGTGGTDTQYF
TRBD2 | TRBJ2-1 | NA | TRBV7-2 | TGTGCCGCGGGGGTAGCCTTCTCCTACAATGAGCAGTTCTTC | CAAGVAFSYNEQFF
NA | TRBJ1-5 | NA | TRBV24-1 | TGTGCCACCAGTGATCGGTATAGCAATCAGCCCCAGCATTTT | CATSDRYSNQPQHF
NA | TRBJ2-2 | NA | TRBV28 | TGTGCCAGCAGTTTAGTACAGGCGAACACCGGGGAGCTGTTTTTT | CASSLVQANTGELFF
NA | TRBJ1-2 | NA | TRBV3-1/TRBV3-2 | TGTGCCAGCAGCCAAGATGTCCAGGGTGGCGGCTACACCTTC | CASSQDVQGGGYTF
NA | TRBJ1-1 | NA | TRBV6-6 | TGTGCCAGCAGTGAGGGCGTCACTGAAGCTTTCTTT | CASSEGVTEAFF
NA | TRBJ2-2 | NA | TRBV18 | TGTGCCAGCTCACCAGGGGGCGCAGGGACCGGGGAGCTGTTTTTT | CASSPGGAGTGELFF
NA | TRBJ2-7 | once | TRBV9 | TGTGCCAGCAGCGTAGATCCGGGGTCCTCCTACGAGCAGTACTTC | CASSVDPGSSYEQYF
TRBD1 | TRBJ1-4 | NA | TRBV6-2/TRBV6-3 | TGTGCCAGCAGTCATCAGGGGGAAGGAACCAAGCCGAGGAAACTGTTTTTT | CASSHQGEGTKPRKLFF
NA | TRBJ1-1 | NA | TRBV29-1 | TGCAGCGCTAGCGAGGAGGGTGAAGCTTTCTTT | CSASEEGEAFF
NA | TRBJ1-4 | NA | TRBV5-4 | TGTGCCAGCAGCTTTGGGGGCCCAGAGGAAAAACTGTTTTTT | CASSFGGPEEKLFF
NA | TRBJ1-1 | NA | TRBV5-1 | TGCGCCAGCAGCTTGGAAGGCGGAGATGAAGCTTTCTTT | CASSLEGGDEAFF
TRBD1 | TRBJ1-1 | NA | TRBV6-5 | TGTGCCAGCACCCAGACAGGGGTGAACACTGAAGCTTTCTTT | CASTQTGVNTEAFF
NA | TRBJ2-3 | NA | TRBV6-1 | TGTGCCAGCAGGGAACCGGGAGAGCCGAGCACAGATACGCAGTATTTT | CASREPGEPSTDTQYF
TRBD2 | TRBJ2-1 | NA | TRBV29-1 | TGCAGCGTGGGGGGTAGGACTAGCTTCTACAATGAGCAGTTCTTC | CSVGGRTSFYNEQFF
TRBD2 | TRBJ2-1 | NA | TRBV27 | TGTGCCAGCAGGAGCGGGAGGAACTCCTACAATGAGCAGTTCTTC | CASRSGRNSYNEQFF
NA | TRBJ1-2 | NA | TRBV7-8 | TGTGCCAGCAGCTTAGACCCAGGGGCTGGCTACACCTTC | CASSLDPGAGYTF
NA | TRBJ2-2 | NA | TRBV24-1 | TGTGCCACCAGTGACCGGACTCTTAGATCCGGGGAGCTGTTTTTT | CATSDRTLRSGELFF
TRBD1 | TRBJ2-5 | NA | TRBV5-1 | TGCGCCAGCTCTCAGGGGGCTGTTCACCAAGAGACCCAGTACTTC | CASSQGAVHQETQYF
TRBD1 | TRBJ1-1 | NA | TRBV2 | TGTGCCAGCAGTGAAGGGGGACAGCTTACTTTCTTT | CASSEGGQLTFF
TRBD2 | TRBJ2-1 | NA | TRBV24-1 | TGTGCCACCAGTGATTCGTCGCAAGGGCTAGCGGGAGGGCTTGAGCAGTTCTTC | CATSDSSQGLAGGLEQFF
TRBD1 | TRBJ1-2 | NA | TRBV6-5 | TGTGCCAGCAGGCGCTCCGGGACAGGGAATGGCTACACCTTC | CASRRSGTGNGYTF
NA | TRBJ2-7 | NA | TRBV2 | TGTGCCAGCAGTGAAAGTATTGGTACCTATAGCTACGAGCAGTACTTC | CASSESIGTYSYEQYF
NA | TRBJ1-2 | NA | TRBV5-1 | TGCGCCAGCAGCTCGAAAGGACAGACTCCTATTGGTGGCTACACCTTC | CASSSKGQTPIGGYTF
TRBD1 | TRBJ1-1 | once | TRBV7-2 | TGTGCCAGCAGCTTTGGACAGGGGAACACTGAAGCTTTCTTT | CASSFGQGNTEAFF